Below, 18 T cell receptor beta chains from the same sample are listed, as sequenced in a study of metastatic and nonmetastatic thyroid tumors. Patients were all untreated before their thyroid surgery. TCRdb reassembled clones from the PCR reads with MiXCR. The profile shows 25,000 to 35,000 clones, around 16% of them singletons. The sequencing input was blood. The receptors were sampled from a female donor with papillary thyroid cancer or a benign thyroid nodule (not recorded which). Some clones in this sample may be carry-over from other donors' samples.

This clone was found many times. This chain connects TRBV7-3 to TRBJ2-3; 7 nucleotides align to TRBD2. Trimming removed 5 bases from V and 0 bases from J; junction bases left unmatched: 11. The CDR3 runs to 17 residues. Germline V CDR1 and CDR2: SGHTA, FQGTGA. This CDR3 reads CASSPNPGTTSTDTQYF. The CDR3 DNA follows: TGTGCCAGCAGCCCCAACCCCGGGACTACTAGCACAGATACGCAGTATTTT. The whole variable domain, filled in from reference TRBV7-3 and TRBJ2-3, reads GAGVSQTPSNKVTEKGKYVELRCDPISGHTALYWYRQSLGQGPEFLIYFQGTGAADDSGLPNDRFFAVRPEGSVSTLKIQRTERGDSAVYLCASSPNPGTTSTDTQYFGPGTRLTVL.

Note on this clone: Its ends do not fully match the called genes, so a read error is possible. The V gene is TRBV2, the J gene TRBJ2-6; D may match TRBD1 or TRBD2 (5 bases each). This CDR3 is built from 15 residues. Germline V gene lookup returns CDR1 SNHLY and CDR2 FYNNEI. For the CDR3, the DNA is TGTGCCAGCAGCGGGGCGGGCTATGGGGCCAACGTCCTGACCTTC. Its protein product is CASSGAGYGANVLTF.

The sample holds many counts of this clone. The genes are TRBV5-6 and TRBJ2-1; 10 bases are a match to TRBD2. Germline CDR1 is SGHDT and CDR2 is YYEEEE. The CDR3 contains 16 residues. After removal of 1 base from V and 5 bases from J, the junction contained 6 bases not matched to a gene. The CDR3 protein is CASSLRSSGSHNEQFF. Here the CDR3 DNA reads TGTGCCAGCAGCTTGAGGTCTAGCGGGAGTCACAATGAGCAGTTCTTC.

This clone was counted at least ten times. The chain employs TRBV20-1 and TRBJ2-6; the match to TRBD2 covers 9 bases. Germline CDR1 is DFQATT and CDR2 is SNEGSKA (reference sequence). CDR3 length: 18 residues. After removal of 6 bases from V and 4 bases from J, the junction contained 16 bases not matched to a gene. CDR3 coding DNA: TGCAGTGCCCCGGCGGCGGGAGGGCTTTCATCCGGGGCCAACGTCCTGACTTTC. This encodes CSAPAAGGLSSGANVLTF.

In its sample, this clone was seen many times. The V and J genes are TRBV20-1 and TRBJ2-5, with 9 bases lining up with TRBD2. The CDR3 loop spans 13 amino acids. The junction had 5 bases not matched to a gene; V was cut back by 6 bases and J by 3 bases. Germline V gene lookup returns CDR1 DFQATT and CDR2 SNEGSKA (reference sequence). The CDR3 DNA is TGCAGTGCCTATAGCGGGAGAGAAGAGACCCAGTACTTC. This gives the protein CSAYSGREETQYF.

This clone was seen repeatedly, ten times or more. A single base separates this from a much larger clone, so it may be a read error. The same CDR3 is also encoded by other DNA sequences in this sample. The chain uses TRBV10-1 and TRBJ2-5, with D possibly TRBD1 on 5 matching bases. The CDR3 is made up of 13 amino acids. Trimming pared 11 bases from V and 2 bases from J, leaving 15 bases between. CDR1 is WNHNN, CDR2 SYGVQD, per germline (reference sequence). CDR3 nucleotides: TGCGCCGGCCTGGATAGGGGACAAGAGACCCAGTACTTC. It is translated as CAGLDRGQETQYF.

In this sample, this clone turned up many times. This clone may be a read error of a much larger clone one base away. The chain has TRBV20-1 and TRBJ1-3; no clear D gene. Germline V lookup: CDR1 DFQATT, CDR2 SNEGSKA (reference sequence). The V and J ends lost 3 bases and 0 bases respectively, with 12 bases between them. This CDR3 spans 15 amino acids. CDR3 bases: TGCAGTGCTAGCACCCGATCGGTCTCTGGAAACACCATATATTTT. Translated, it gives CSASTRSVSGNTIYF.

V usage is TRBV30 and J usage is TRBJ1-4; D is unresolved. CDR3 length: 12 amino acids. Germline V gene lookup returns CDR1 GTSNPN and CDR2 SVGIG (reference sequence). Trimming took 3 bases from V and 11 from J, leaving 13 bases between them. DNA of the CDR3: TGTGCCTGGAGAGAGGGTGGAGGGAAACTGTTTTTT. This sequence encodes CAWREGGGKLFF.

This clone was seen ten or more times. The chain couples TRBV12-3 or TRBV12-4 to TRBJ2-1, with D perhaps TRBD1 or TRBD2 (5 bases each). The CDR3 spans 14 residues. Trimming removed 7 bases from V and 5 bases from J, with 15 bases in between. CDR3 nucleotides: TGTGCCAGCATTTCCGGGACCAGAGACAATGAGCAGTTCTTC. This gives the protein CASISGTRDNEQFF.

This clone showed up just a few times. This chain connects TRBV6-2 or TRBV6-3 to TRBJ2-2, with D unclear. The CDR3 has 16 amino acids. Germline loops: CDR1 MNHEY, CDR2 SVGEGT. Trimming pared 2 bases from V and 7 bases from J, leaving 17 bases between. The CDR3: CASSYAPPTWYGELFF. The CDR3 nucleotides read TGTGCCAGCAGTTACGCACCCCCGACGTGGTACGGGGAGCTGTTTTTT.

This clone was seen repeatedly, ten times or more. The V call is TRBV19, the J call TRBJ1-1; 7 positions match TRBD1. The V and J ends lost 6 bases and 5 bases, in that order; junction bases with no gene match: 6. The CDR3 is made up of 13 amino acids. CDR1 and CDR2 (germline): LNHDA, SQIVND (reference sequence). CDR3 sequence: CASRKTGQTEAFF. In DNA form, the CDR3 reads TGTGCCAGTAGAAAAACGGGACAGACTGAAGCTTTCTTT.

This clone was detected ten times or more. The chain employs TRBV3-1 and TRBJ2-2; perhaps TRBD2 as D (5 bases). Germline V lookup: CDR1 LGHDT, CDR2 YNNKEL (reference sequence). The CDR3 runs to 16 residues. Trimming left V 4 bases short and J 0 bases short, with 12 bases between. The CDR3 reads CASSRGAGSNTGELFF. The CDR3 nucleotides read TGTGCCAGCAGCCGGGGAGCCGGGTCGAACACCGGGGAGCTGTTTTTT.

This clone was seen a handful of times. CDR3 loop: CATSDPGLLHEQYF. CDR3 bases: TGTGCCACCAGTGACCCGGGACTATTGCACGAGCAGTACTTC. The V call is TRBV24-1, the J call TRBJ2-7; 7 positions agree with TRBD2. V lost 4 bases to trimming and J lost 5 bases; unmatched junction nucleotides: 7. CDR1 and CDR2 from the germline V gene are KGHDR and SFDVKD. CDR3 length: 14 amino acids.

Ten or more counts support this clone. The chain is built from TRBV6-5 and TRBJ2-3, with D uncertain. Trimming stripped 3 bases from V and 4 bases from J, with 2 bases between. Germline CDR1 is MNHEY and CDR2 is SVGAGI. CDR3 length: 11 amino acids. In DNA, the CDR3 is TGTGCCAGCAGTTATGCAGATACGCAGTATTTT. Amino acid sequence: CASSYADTQYF.

This clone was seen ten or more times. This chain connects TRBV5-5 to TRBJ1-1, with D unclear. Germline V gives CDR1 SGHKS, CDR2 YYEKEE (reference sequence). The CDR3 spans 15 residues. Trimming stripped 3 bases from V and 3 bases from J, with 15 bases between. The DNA for the CDR3 is TGTGCCAGCAGCTCAAAGGGAGGCGGGGACACTGAAGCTTTCTTT. It is translated as CASSSKGGGDTEAFF.

V is TRBV11-2 and J is TRBJ2-6, with D unresolved. With 5 bases removed from V and 0 bases from J, the gap between germline ends came to 5 bases. There are 14 residues in the CDR3. Germline values: CDR1 SGHAT, CDR2 FQNNGV. CDR3 nucleotide sequence: TGTGCCAGCAGCCCCGACTCTGGGGCCAACGTCCTGACTTTC. Residues: CASSPDSGANVLTF.

This clone was observed a few times. V and J are TRBV19 and TRBJ2-3, with 9 positions matching TRBD1. The CDR3 covers 15 residues. Germline V lookup: CDR1 LNHDA, CDR2 SQIVND (reference sequence). CDR3 region: CFSTPGQGMTDTQYF. As DNA, the CDR3 is TGTTTCAGTACACCCGGACAGGGGATGACAGATACGCAGTATTTT.

The V call is TRBV20-1, the J call TRBJ2-1, with D possibly being TRBD1 (6 bases). V was pared by 2 bases and J by 4 bases, with 18 bases between. The CDR3 totals 16 residues. Germline lookup yields CDR1 DFQATT and CDR2 SNEGSKA (reference sequence). In nucleotides, the CDR3 is TGCAGTGCTAGAACTCCCGCTGGACAGCTATACAATGAGCAGTTCTTC. It encodes CSARTPAGQLYNEQFF.